What follows are 10 T cell receptor beta chains derived from one specimen sequenced in a study of OX40 agonist ivuxolimab in advanced cancers. TCRdb's table, derived via immunoSEQ multiplex PCR, lists solely in-frame clones and lacks some. The table includes 45,000 to 60,000 clones, 75% to 85% detected once. This sample comprised CD4+ or CD8+ T cells sorted from blood, obtained in a trial of the OX40 agonist ivuxolimab. These receptors came from an adult with an advanced solid tumor such as melanoma, head and neck, liver or kidney cancer.

The rearrangement links TRBV18 to TRBJ2-5; the D gene is possibly TRBD1 (5 bases). Germline V lookup: CDR1 KGHSH, CDR2 LQKENI. Trimming pared 8 bases from V and 0 bases from J, leaving 13 bases between. The CDR3 is 14 amino acids. The CDR3 DNA sequence: TGTGCCAGCGGTGGCAGGGTTAACCAAGAGACCCAGTACTTC. This translates into CASGGRVNQETQYF.

The J gene is TRBJ1-1, the V gene TRBV7-9, with D perhaps TRBD1 (5 bases). The V end was cut by 1 base, the J end by 5 bases, with 11 bases between. The V gene's germline CDR1 is SEHNR and CDR2 FQNEAQ (reference sequence). This CDR3 is built from 14 residues. CDR3 DNA sequence: TGTGCCAGCAGCTTAGGAGGAGGGGATACTGAAGCTTTCTTT. Translated, it gives CASSLGGGDTEAFF.

V gene TRBV7-6 combines with J gene TRBJ1-4; 7 nucleotides line up with TRBD1. V shed 5 bases and J 0 bases; nucleotides not matched to a gene: 0. The CDR3 sequence is 14 residues long. Germline assignment: CDR1 SGHVS and CDR2 FNYEAQ. CDR3 coding DNA: TGTGCCAGCAGCCAGGGGGCAACTAATGAAAAACTGTTTTTT. It is translated as CASSQGATNEKLFF.

The chain has TRBV6-6 and TRBJ2-7; TRBD2 aligns across 9 bases. V lost 5 bases to trimming and J lost 3 bases; unmatched junction nucleotides: 11. There are 16 residues in the CDR3. Looked up from germline, CDR1 is MNHNY and CDR2 is SVGAGI (reference sequence). The CDR3 DNA sequence: TGTGCCAGCAGTGGGAGCGGGGGGTCGATAAGCTACGAGCAGTACTTC. Translation: CASSGSGGSISYEQYF.

This clone came up a few times. The rearrangement links TRBV12-5 to TRBJ2-3; TRBD2 aligns across 7 bases. The CDR3 loop spans 19 amino acids. Per germline, CDR1 LGHNT and CDR2 FRNRAP. Trimming at V came to 0 bases and at J to 6 bases, leaving 18 bases not matched to a gene. CDR3 in amino acids: CASGLVLFGVGRAMDTQYF. The CDR3 DNA reads as TGTGCTAGTGGTTTGGTACTTTTCGGGGTAGGGAGGGCCATGGATACGCAGTATTTT.

This chain joins TRBV2 and TRBJ1-3; 9 bases align to TRBD1. The CDR3 runs to 14 residues. With V trimmed by 7 bases and J by 1 base, 2 bases remained unmatched. CDR1 and CDR2 (germline): SNHLY, FYNNEI. The CDR3 reads CASMDRGSGNTIYF. The CDR3 nucleotides read TGTGCCAGCATGGACAGGGGATCTGGAAACACCATATATTTT.

The genes are TRBV4-1 and TRBJ2-3; 7 bases align to TRBD1. CDR1 MGHRA and CDR2 YSYEKL come from the germline V gene. The CDR3 covers 17 residues. V gave up 0 bases and J gave up 6 bases; unmatched junction bases: 12. DNA of the CDR3: TGCGCCAGCAGCCAAGACCACCGGGACAGATTTCTGGATACGCAGTATTTT. Its protein is CASSQDHRDRFLDTQYF.

This clone was recorded only once. This may be a read error, as it is one base from a much larger clone. The chain joins TRBV7-9 to TRBJ2-1, with 8 positions matching TRBD2. The germline V gene has CDR1 SEHNR and CDR2 FQNEAQ (reference sequence). The CDR3 loop spans 14 amino acids. CDR3 DNA: TGTGCCAACAGCTTAACGGGAGGGCACAATGAGCAGTTCTTC. Translating gives CANSLTGGHNEQFF.

In this sample, this clone turned up a few times. This sequence joins TRBV19 and TRBJ2-6, with D possibly being TRBD1 or TRBD2 (6 bases each). V shed 3 bases and J shed 4 bases, with 10 bases lying between them. The CDR3 consists of 15 residues. The germline V gene has CDR1 LNHDA and CDR2 SQIVND (reference sequence). DNA for the CDR3: TGTGCCAGTAGTATCCGGGGGACAGGGGCCAACGTCCTGACTTTC. Protein: CASSIRGTGANVLTF.

The chain couples TRBV12-5 to TRBJ1-2; 8 bases map to TRBD1. The junction had 12 bases not matched to a gene; V was cut back by 4 bases and J by 5 bases. Germline V gene data show CDR1 as LGHNT and CDR2 as FRNRAP. The CDR3 runs 16 residues. In DNA, the CDR3 is TGTGCTAGTGGTTCCAATCTGTACAGGGGGAGGTATGGCTACACCTTC. Translation gives CASGSNLYRGRYGYTF.